There are many counts of the clone carrying this T cell receptor beta chain. This sample stems from a study of blood T cells in healthy people across ages. Per the germline V gene, CDR1 is LGHDT and CDR2 is YNNKEL (reference sequence). The length of the CDR3 is 13 residues. Trimming took off 8 bases at V and 6 bases at J, with 13 bases between the two ends. A second PCR of roughly 7 to 11 cycles used a sample-barcoded 5' primer and a J-beta primer mix. From the 5' RACE reads, TCRdb called clonotypes with MiXCR, one entry per CDR3 protein. This sample has roughly 550,000 distinct CDR3 sequences, with 24% found just once. This sample also appeared in a second study, on T cells of mothers and their children. Turning to that study: Sequencing revealed no T cell clones that were persistent and microchimeric.

This clonotype was sampled from a boy aged 5-17 years in good health. The V and J genes are TRBV3-1 and TRBJ2-2; the D call may be TRBD1 or TRBD2 (5 bases each). The sample comprised blood. The CDR3 coding sequence is TGTGCCAGCTCACTGAGGGGTTCCGGGGAGCTGTTTTTT. Translation gives CASSLRGSGELFF.